This T cell receptor beta chain was recorded in a study of blood T cell repertoires in COVID-19 (dated by TCRdb to about 2020). Regarding the complete study: Samples from collaborators originated in the United States, Italy and Spain and spanned both the acute and convalescent phases of COVID-19. The prospective study material was composed of cDNA or gDNA derived from T cells, B-cell-depleted T cells, or PBMCs. The dataset comprised deeply sampled blood TCRbeta repertoires from subjects exposed to, actively infected with, or recovered from COVID-19. The repertoires were made available in a free public database intended to serve as a resource for research on the immune response to SARS-CoV-2. Samples came from the ongoing ImmuneRACE study (first 160 participants) plus 1,254 subjects from 6 global collaborators. The sample metadata nearly always contained a de-identified subject ID, COVID-19 status, age in years and sex. HLA class I and class II types, where available, came from metadata supplied by the sample provider rather than from assay-based typing.

In the prospective study, participants were about 18 to 100 years old, resided in fewer than 25 geographic areas of the United States, and were enrolled through a virtual design. To assign participants to cohorts, the prospective study relied on clinical history that participants themselves reported in a screening survey and a study questionnaire. For ImmuneRACE Cohort 3, a participant was defined as recovered based on two consecutive negative NP/OP PCR tests, clearance by a healthcare professional, or resolution of symptoms. Mobile phlebotomists in the prospective study collected whole blood, serum and a nasopharyngeal or oropharyngeal swab from every participant. Participants in the prospective study had the option to provide additional blood draws and questionnaires over an approximately 2-month period. Prospective study blood samples were shipped either frozen or at room temperature before DNA extraction.

This clone was recorded a few times. It lacks a known antigen. No clone much larger than this one lies a single base away; base qualities are absent. V loses 6 bases, J loses 6 bases, and the germline ends lie 15 bases apart. Looking up the germline V gene yields CDR1 MDHEN and CDR2 SYDVKM. The cysteine opens and the phenylalanine closes a CDR3 of 13 amino acids. CDR3 DNA only is kept here, 39 bases in frame from base 1. TCRbeta CDR3 regions were amplified from genomic DNA by means of the immunoSEQ Assay, a bias-controlled multiplex PCR. The original pipeline was this. The number of nucleated cells in each sample was estimated from the amplification of reference gene primers within the assay. To quantify the absolute abundance of each unique TCRbeta CDR3 rearrangement, sequence reads were collapsed and filtered. Productive Simpson clonality was computed per sample as the square root of Simpson's diversity index over productive rearrangements. The table was pulled from immuneACCESS by TCRdb, which kept in-frame rearrangements only. Such tables lose some clones; where checked, under half of the loss comes from unresolved V genes, and the rest has no known cause. The V and J calls and clone size come from that table; D and trimming were worked out from the DNA. The sample records 180,000 or so clones, over 80% of which are singletons. The ten largest clones represent roughly 13% of the sample.

Broader findings and caveats from the paper: The quantity of clinical and demographic metadata differed by source and by participant and was supplied without curation.

The chain couples TRBV28 to TRBJ2-7, with TRBD2 perhaps the D gene, on 6 matching bases. The specimen was PBMCs or T cells enriched from blood (not recorded which). This receptor was identified in a woman aged 55 to 70 who had recovered from COVID-19. The CDR3 region: CASSRFQGGEQYF. The nucleotide sequence is given as TGTGCCAGCAGCAGATTCCAGGGAGGCGAGCAGTACTTC. The reference TRBV28 and TRBJ2-7 proteins fill in what lies around the CDR3, so the full variable domain reads DVKVTQSSRYLVKRTGEKVFLECVQDMDHENMFWYRQDPGLGLRLIYFSYDVKMKEKGDIPEGYSVSREKKERFSLILESASTNQTSMYLCASSRFQGGEQYFGPGTRLTVT.